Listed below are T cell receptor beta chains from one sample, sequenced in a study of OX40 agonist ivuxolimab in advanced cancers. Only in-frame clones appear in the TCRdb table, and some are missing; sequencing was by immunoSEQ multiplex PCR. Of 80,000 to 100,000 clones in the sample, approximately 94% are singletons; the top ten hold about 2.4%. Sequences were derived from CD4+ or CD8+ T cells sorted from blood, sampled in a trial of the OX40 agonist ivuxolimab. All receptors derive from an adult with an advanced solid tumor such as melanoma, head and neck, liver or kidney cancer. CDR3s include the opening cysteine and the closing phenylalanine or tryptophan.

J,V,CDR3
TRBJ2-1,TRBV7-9,CASSLKWEPPEQFF
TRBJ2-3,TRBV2,CASSETLIGPGTDTQYF
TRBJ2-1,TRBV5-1,CASSLGGYNEQFF
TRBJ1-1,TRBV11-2,CASSWGGTEAFF
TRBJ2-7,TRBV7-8,CASSSAGTGDYEQYF
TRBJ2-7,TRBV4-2,CASSHSSGSSYEQYF
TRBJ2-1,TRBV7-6,CASSAGLAGGPGNEQFF
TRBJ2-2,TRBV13,CASSTGGVLGELFF
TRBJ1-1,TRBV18,CASSVGGATEAFF
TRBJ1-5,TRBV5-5,CASSQGARGNQPQHF
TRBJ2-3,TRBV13,CASSHVDTQYF
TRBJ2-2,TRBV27,CASSFANTGELFF
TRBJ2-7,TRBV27,CASSLSASGKRTYEQYF
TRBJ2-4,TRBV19,CASSLGAEAKNIQYF
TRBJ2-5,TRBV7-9,CASSDSGILIQETQYF
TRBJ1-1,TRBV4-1,CASSHRGDRASVAFF
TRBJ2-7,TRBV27,CASRGGAYEQYF
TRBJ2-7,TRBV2,CASRNSGGGSYEQYF
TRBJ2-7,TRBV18,CASSPPAGEPREQYF
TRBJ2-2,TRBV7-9,CASSLSLSANTGELFF
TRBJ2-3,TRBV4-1,CASSQSSTLRTDTQYF
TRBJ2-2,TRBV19,CASSGGAHTGELFF
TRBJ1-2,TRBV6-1,CASYWTGDGYTF
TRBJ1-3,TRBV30,CAWSVTTSGNTIYF
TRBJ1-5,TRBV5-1,CASSLVPREYSNQPQHF
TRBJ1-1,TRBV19,CASRILGGHQPNTEAFF
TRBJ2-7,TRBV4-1,CASSHLLAGDPYEQYF
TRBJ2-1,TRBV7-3,CASSPGSNEQFF
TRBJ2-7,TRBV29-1,CSVELAGPYEQYF
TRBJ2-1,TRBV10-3,CAISELIQGNNEQFF
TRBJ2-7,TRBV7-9,CASSNTLAGGSSYEQYF
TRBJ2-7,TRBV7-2,CASSLGLSGAGYEQYF
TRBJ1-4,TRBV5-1,CASSLAPMGGELFF
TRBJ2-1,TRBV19,CASTLDRRGNEQFF
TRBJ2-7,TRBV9,CASSVEGGAGYEQYF
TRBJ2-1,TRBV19,CASSIGDNEQFF
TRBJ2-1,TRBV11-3,CASSLGRNEQFF
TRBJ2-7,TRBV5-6,CASSLPTSGYEQYF
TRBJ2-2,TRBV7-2,CASNEPGAGELFF
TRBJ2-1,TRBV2,CASKNRNRGQFF
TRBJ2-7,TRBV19,CASSMTGIYEQYF
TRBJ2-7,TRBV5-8,CASSFSAGSAYEQYF